The T cell receptor beta chain under discussion was sequenced for a study of Graves' ophthalmopathy and Graves' hyperthyroidism. Turning to this clonotype: One junction end does not reproduce the germline sequence, and a read error may be involved.

RNA served as the template for amplifying TCR beta CDR3 regions. First-round RT-PCR relied on HTBI primers, and a second-round multiplex PCR came next. One entry per CDR3 protein, called by TCRdb with MiXCR from the multiplex PCR reads. Of about 1.2 million distinct CDR3 sequences listed, around a third are singletons. Germline CDR1 PRHDT, CDR2 FYEKMQ (reference sequence). CDR3 length: 17 amino acids. The sample taken for sequencing was peripheral blood or thyroid tissue (not recorded which). This sequence originates from an adult man with Graves' hyperthyroidism. The V and J genes are TRBV13 and TRBJ2-2, with 7 positions matching TRBD2. CDR3 protein: CASSLVLGAGWSGELFF. In nucleotides, the CDR3 is TGTGCCAGCAGTTTAGTGTTGGGAGCGGGATGGTCCGGGGAGCTGTTTTTT.